This T cell receptor beta chain derives from a study of T-cell memory formation after mild COVID-19. Study at large: For the most part, TCR clusters were specific to one donor. Study-level results: Memory cells collected pre-infection included some clones that later responded, suggesting cross-reactive memory joined. Clones shrinking from day 15 to 85 showed even CD4/CD8 mixes; later expanders tilted CD4+.

CDR1 and CDR2 (germline): LNHNV, YYDKDF (reference sequence). There are 15 residues in the CDR3. Deletions cut 0 bases from V and 4 bases from J, with 12 bases between. TCRdb recomputed calls from the 5' RACE reads with MiXCR, one row per CDR3 protein. The sample shows approximately 480,000 distinct CDR3 sequences, about 20% of them seen only once. As concerns this clonotype: Its antigen is not identified.

Input material: PBMCs or a T cell subset sorted from them (not recorded which). This TCR came from an adult woman who had mild COVID-19 (a few samples of this study predate the infection). Cell type and time point are not known. The gene calls are TRBV15 and TRBJ2-5; the D gene is possibly TRBD1 (6 bases). CDR3 DNA: TGTGCCACCAGCAGAGAAGGACAGTTTACAGAGACCCAGTACTTC. It is translated as CATSREGQFTETQYF.